Following are 11 T cell receptor beta chains from one sample sequenced in a study of cytotoxic CD8 clonotypes in ibrutinib-treated CLL (dated by TCRdb to the early 2020s). The method was the immunoSEQ multiplex PCR assay. TCRdb limited this immuneACCESS table to in-frame rearrangements with V and J called. A share of clones is missing; checked studies link under half to unresolved V genes, and the rest is unexplained. The sample table holds roughly 16,000 clones, of which 55% to 80% were seen once. Together, the top ten hold approximately 11% of the sample. Sequences were derived from PBMCs, sampled before ibrutinib treatment. The receptors shown here come from a human donor with chronic lymphocytic leukemia.

The rearrangement links TRBV13 to TRBJ2-3; D unclear. CDR1 is PRHDT and CDR2 is FYEKMQ in the germline V gene (reference sequence). The CDR3 is 13 residues long. The V and J ends lost 5 bases and 4 bases respectively, with 10 bases between them. The CDR3 region is CASSLLLPDTQYF. The CDR3 nucleotides are TGTGCCAGCAGCCTGCTACTACCAGATACGCAGTATTTT.

The rearrangement links TRBV11-1 to TRBJ2-7, with D tentatively TRBD1 or TRBD2 (5 bases each). The CDR3 loop spans 13 amino acids. Deletions cut 5 bases from V and 0 bases from J, with 8 bases between. In germline, CDR1 is SGHAT, CDR2 FQDESV (reference sequence). CDR3 sequence (DNA): TGTGCCAGCAGCAGGGACGGCTCCTACGAGCAGTACTTC. It encodes CASSRDGSYEQYF.

J is TRBJ2-1 and V is TRBV4-2; unclear D gene. Trimming shortened V by 2 bases and J by 4 bases, and 9 bases separated the two germline ends. Per the germline V gene, CDR1 is LGHNA and CDR2 is YNFKEQ. This CDR3 region has 14 residues. CDR3 DNA sequence: TGTGCCAGCAGCCAAACGGACGGATACAATGAGCAGTTCTTC. Protein product: CASSQTDGYNEQFF.

V is TRBV4-1 and J is TRBJ2-7; unclear D gene. Per germline, CDR1 MGHRA and CDR2 YSYEKL. The CDR3 extends over 13 amino acids. V was pared by 3 bases and J by 6 bases, with 12 bases between. The CDR3 protein is CASSQARWGEQYF. The DNA of the CDR3 is TGCGCCAGCAGCCAGGCCCGGTGGGGCGAGCAGTACTTC.

The V and J genes are TRBV30 and TRBJ2-3; perhaps TRBD2 as D (5 bases). CDR3 length: 14 amino acids. Looked up from germline, CDR1 is GTSNPN and CDR2 is SVGIG (reference sequence). V dropped 1 base and J dropped 6 bases, with 14 bases sitting between them. The CDR3 DNA is TGTGCCTGGAGTGGGGGAGCGGAGAGGGATACGCAGTATTTT. This translates into CAWSGGAERDTQYF. The variable domain in full, completed from reference TRBV30 and TRBJ2-3, reads SQTIHQWPATLVQPVGSPLSLECTVEGTSNPNLYWYRQAAGRGLQLLFYSVGIGQISSEVPQNLSASRPQDRQFILSSKKLLLSDSGFYLCAWSGGAERDTQYFGPGTRLTVL.

V is TRBV5-1 and J is TRBJ2-3, with TRBD1 as a possible D gene (5 bases). CDR3 length equals 17 residues. V was pared by 3 bases and J by 7 bases, with 24 bases between. Germline V lookup: CDR1 SGHRS, CDR2 YFSETQ. CDR3 DNA sequence: TGCGCCAGCAGCTCTGTGGGGCCGACTTCGCTAAAAAATACGCAGTATTTT. It codes for CASSSVGPTSLKNTQYF.

The J gene is TRBJ2-2, the V gene TRBV6-1, with D possibly being TRBD1 or TRBD2 (6 bases each). Germline CDR1 is MNHNS and CDR2 is SASEGT. This CDR3 has 17 residues. Trimming took 2 bases from V and 4 from J, leaving 17 bases between them. In DNA, the CDR3 is TGTGCCAGCAGTGAATGGAGGGGGACGGGCCTCACCGGGGAGCTGTTTTTT. Protein product: CASSEWRGTGLTGELFF.

The rearrangement links TRBV19 to TRBJ1-4, with D perhaps matching TRBD1 (6 bases). The ends were cut back, 6 bases at V and 8 bases at J, with 7 bases in the middle. The length of the CDR3 is 11 residues. The germline gives CDR1 LNHDA, CDR2 SQIVND (reference sequence). The CDR3 DNA reads as TGTGCCAGTAGAGGACAGGAAAAACTGTTTTTT. Protein sequence: CASRGQEKLFF.

This clone appeared a few times. The chain couples TRBV11-3 to TRBJ2-3, with 11 bases identical to TRBD2. The CDR3 is 14 residues long. Germline loops: CDR1 SGHNT, CDR2 YENEEA. The ends lost 0 bases at V and 14 bases at J; junction bases unmatched: 7. The DNA of the CDR3 is TGTGCCAGCAGCTTAGATTCACTAGCGGGGGCGGTGTATTTT. Protein product: CASSLDSLAGAVYF.

This chain links TRBV6-6 with TRBJ2-2; D remains ambiguous. Per germline, CDR1 MNHNY and CDR2 SVGAGI (reference sequence). V lost 7 bases, J lost 7 bases, and 13 bases lay in between. CDR3 size: 13 residues. In DNA form, the CDR3 reads TGTGCCAGCAACCCACGTGCAGGCGGGGAGCTGTTTTTT. As protein: CASNPRAGGELFF.

V usage is TRBV6-5 and J usage is TRBJ1-6; D remains ambiguous. V lost 4 bases, J lost 10 bases, and 14 bases lay in between. The CDR3 extends over 14 amino acids. CDR1 is MNHEY, CDR2 SVGAGI, per germline. The CDR3 coding sequence is TGTGCCAGCAGTTCGGGAGGAGAGGGATCACCCCTCCACTTT. Protein sequence: CASSSGGEGSPLHF.